The TCR beta chain described here comes from a study of Graves' ophthalmopathy and Graves' hyperthyroidism (dated by TCRdb to 2017 to 2018). Turning to the overall study: A patient counted as having stable hyperthyroidism if there was no progression to ophthalmopathy within 18 months of follow-up. For independent validation, a separate cohort was made up of 18 hyperthyroidism patients plus 17 patients who later progressed from hyperthyroidism to ophthalmopathy. In total, around 140 blood samples were TCR-sequenced: fewer than 50 ophthalmopathy, around 75 hyperthyroidism and some 17 hyperthyroidism-to-ophthalmopathy patients. To explore V-J signatures that separate ophthalmopathy from hyperthyroidism, a discovery set of approximately 100 patients was enrolled, consisting of roughly 45 with ophthalmopathy and roughly 60 with stable hyperthyroidism. To tell Graves' ophthalmopathy apart from Graves' hyperthyroidism, and to predict which patients would progress to ophthalmopathy, the study relied on TCR beta repertoire signatures. T-cell repertoires of thyroid tissue and blood were compared in over 5 hyperthyroidism patients. After sampling, hyperthyroidism patients received methimazole starting at 30 mg daily, and ophthalmopathy patients received high-dose intravenous methylprednisolone. Paper-wide results and their limitations: No statistical method was used to predetermine the sample size, and group allocation was not hidden from the investigators. In validation, the model predicted ophthalmopathy progression with less than 71% sensitivity and roughly 72% specificity; around twelve predicted patients were CT-confirmed with GO in a median of around 6 months. The 13-signature model separated ophthalmopathy from stable hyperthyroidism with around 90% sensitivity and around 84% specificity in cross-validation, and 80%/75% in the test set. Most expanded thyroid clonotypes with frequency above 0.001 were also detected in blood, suggesting blood repertoires may reflect the thyroid immune response.

Taken from cysteine to phenylalanine, the CDR3 has 13 residues. Just CDR3 DNA is preserved here, 39 bases in frame from base 1. V loses 5 bases, J loses 2 bases, and the germline ends lie 9 bases apart. Looking up the germline V gene yields CDR1 SGHVS and CDR2 FQNEAQ. Hyperthyroidism patients were newly diagnosed, with disease duration under 2 months, and aged 18 to 65 years. Patients were excluded if they had other autoimmune diseases, uncontrolled infections, pregnancy or lactation. Diagnosis relied on clinical symptoms, serum thyroxine, TRAb, thyroid ultrasound and orbital computed tomography. Total RNA was extracted with Trizol reagent and quality-checked on an Agilent 2100 Bioanalyzer. For repertoire sequencing, the TCR beta CDR3 regions were amplified from RNA transcripts. The first round was an RT-PCR using HTBI primers with the Qiagen OneStep RT-PCR kit, and this first round was followed by a second-round multiplex PCR, then size selection and purification. Sequencing of the libraries was carried out on an Illumina HiSeq2000 in paired-end mode with 100 bp reads. The authors processed their data as follows. SOAPnuke was used to process the reads, removing any read that contained adapters or uncalled bases, had a mean Phred below 15, or lacked an exact match to the constant primer or identifier. High-quality paired reads were merged with COPE v1.2.5. Clonotypes were defined as unique nucleotide sequences and were aligned to IMGT TRB V, D and J references using MiTCR v1.1. Only V-J combinations with frequency above 0.0001 were analysed, covering 99% to 99.2% of repertoires. A TCR clonal expansion and chaos score per V-J combination was defined as the ratio of F50 clonal expansion to chaos observed in the TCRdist matrix. Welch's t-statistics and random forest were used to reduce features to about a dozen V-J combinations, which were fed into a naive Bayes classifier. The Morisita-Horn index was used to measure how similar the thyroid and blood repertoires were. TCRdb ran its own pipeline on the public reads, namely fastp trimming at Q25 and MiXCR clone calling, and kept in-frame beta chains. Identical CDR3 proteins give one entry, which carries the most common genes and DNA. The V and J calls and clone size come from TCRdb's table, not from the authors' own analysis. The sample profile shows 1 million to 1.3 million distinct CDR3 sequences; 36% of them were found once. In total, the top ten clones hold 11% of the sample.

Points on this clonotype: No cognate antigen has been identified for it. Base qualities are not recorded, but no much larger clone differs from it by a single base.

Sequenced sample: peripheral blood or thyroid tissue (not recorded which). The TCR sequence derives from an adult man with Graves' hyperthyroidism. The chain joins TRBV7-8 to TRBJ1-2; no D gene can be assigned with confidence. The CDR3 protein is CASSHGPNYGYTF. Here is the DNA: TGTGCCAGCAGCCATGGGCCAAACTATGGCTACACCTTC.